Below are 6 T cell receptor beta chains sequenced from a single sample in a study of T cell responses to AZD1222 COVID-19 vaccine. Produced via immunoSEQ multiplex PCR; TCRdb's table is partial and in-frame only. The data contain under 200,000 clones, roughly 92% of them singletons. The sequencing used peripheral blood, collected 28 days after the second dose of the MenACWY control vaccine. The receptors here all came from an adult who received the MenACWY meningococcal vaccine as a control.

The V call is TRBV5-3, the J call TRBJ1-1, with TRBD1 matching over 9 bases. TRBV5-3 is flagged as an ORF with uncertain function. The CDR3 is 14 amino acids. Germline trimming cut 4 bases from V and 4 bases from J; bases unmatched to any gene: 5. The CDR3 protein is CARSPVTGGTEAFF. CDR3 bases: TGTGCCAGAAGCCCGGTGACAGGGGGCACTGAAGCTTTCTTT.

This clone is a singleton in its sample. The J gene is TRBJ1-2, the V gene TRBV19; D is unresolved. The CDR3 is made up of 14 amino acids. The V end lost 6 bases, the J end lost 0 bases, and 11 bases lay between the germline ends. Germline V gene data show CDR1 as LNHDA and CDR2 as SQIVND (reference sequence). This chain's CDR3 is CASRSGASNYGYTF. In DNA, the CDR3 is TGTGCCAGTAGATCAGGAGCCTCTAACTATGGCTACACCTTC.

The rearrangement links TRBV5-1 to TRBJ1-4; D is undetermined. The germline CDR1 and CDR2 sequences are SGHRS and YFSETQ. The V end lost 4 bases, the J end lost 6 bases, and 13 bases lay between the germline ends. CDR3 length equals 14 residues. The CDR3 loop is CASSPQAGDEKLFF. The CDR3 nucleotides are TGCGCCAGCAGCCCTCAGGCTGGAGATGAAAAACTGTTTTTT.

Comments on this clone: This same CDR3 is encoded by further DNA sequences in the sample. The genes are TRBV7-3 and TRBJ2-7; either TRBD1 or TRBD2 may fit D (5 bases each). This CDR3 comprises 13 residues. Germline V gene data show CDR1 as SGHTA and CDR2 as FQGTGA. Deletions cut 0 bases from V and 6 bases from J, with 9 bases between. In nucleotides, the CDR3 is TGTGCCAGCAGCTTAACGGGGGTAGGCGAGCAGTACTTC. It encodes CASSLTGVGEQYF. Based on the CDR3 plus reference TRBV7-3 and TRBJ2-7, the full variable domain is GAGVSQTPSNKVTEKGKYVELRCDPISGHTALYWYRQSLGQGPEFLIYFQGTGAADDSGLPNDRFFAVRPEGSVSTLKIQRTERGDSAVYLCASSLTGVGEQYFGPGTRLTVT.

The chain employs TRBV30 and TRBJ1-3; no clear D. This CDR3 contains 12 residues. CDR1 is GTSNPN, CDR2 SVGIG, per germline (reference sequence). V shed 3 bases and J shed 0 bases, with 3 bases lying between them. Written as DNA, the CDR3 is TGTGCCTGGAGGGCCTCTGGAAACACCATATATTTT. Residues: CAWRASGNTIYF. Full variable domain (missing parts from reference TRBV30 and TRBJ1-3): SQTIHQWPATLVQPVGSPLSLECTVEGTSNPNLYWYRQAAGRGLQLLFYSVGIGQISSEVPQNLSASRPQDRQFILSSKKLLLSDSGFYLCAWRASGNTIYFGEGSWLTVV.

This rearrangement joins TRBV7-2 to TRBJ2-1, with 11 positions matching TRBD2. The germline V gene encodes CDR1 SGHTA and CDR2 FQGNSA. The J segment lost 2 bases and the V segment lost 1 base, leaving 7 bases of the junction unmatched. This CDR3 comprises 18 residues. CDR3 sequence reads: CASSLVSSGGGTYNEQFF. CDR3 in DNA: TGTGCCAGCAGCTTAGTGAGTAGCGGGGGGGGCACCTACAATGAGCAGTTCTTC.